This T cell receptor (beta chain) is from a study of T cell changes during pregnancy in multiple sclerosis. Note on this clone: At one end, the junction sequence differs from germline, possibly due to a read error.

Method: immunoSEQ multiplex PCR; TCRdb's copy keeps in-frame clones and lacks some. The repertoire holds 130,000 or so clones, with about 96% as singletons. The germline gives CDR1 SSHAT, CDR2 FNYEAQ (reference sequence). The CDR3 totals 14 residues. The sequencing used peripheral blood, collected after pregnancy. This clonotype originated in a female donor with multiple sclerosis, enrolled in a pregnancy study. This chain connects TRBV7-7 to TRBJ2-5, with a possible D match to TRBD1 (5 bases). The CDR3 loop is CASSLFPGSETQYF. The CDR3 DNA is TGTGCTAGCAGCTTATTCCCAGGGTCGGAGACCCAGTACTTC. Full variable domain (outside the CDR3, taken from reference TRBV7-7 and TRBJ2-5): GAGVSQSPRYKVTKRGQDVTLRCDPISSHATLYWYQQALGQGPEFLTYFNYEAQPDKSGLPSDRFSAERPEGSISTLTIQRTEQRDSAMYRCASSLFPGSETQYFGPGTRLLVL.